Each of the 30 T cell receptor beta chains below was sequenced from the same sample in a study of cytomegalovirus exposure and HLA in healthy donors. The PCR made use of 60 Vbeta and 13 Jbeta primers. Profiled with immunoSEQ multiplex PCR; TCRdb holds only in-frame clones, not every one. The data show 270,000 or so clones, around 90% seen once. Material: PBMCs. The receptor set was obtained from a girl aged 2 to 9 in good health and CMV-seronegative.

The V call is TRBV10-3, the J call TRBJ2-3; D not resolved. The ends were cut back, 7 bases at V and 6 bases at J, with 14 bases in the middle. The CDR3 contains 13 residues. Germline V CDR1 and CDR2: ENHRY, SYGVKD. In nucleotides, the CDR3 is TGTGCCATCATTAGGCAACCCGGGGATACGCAGTATTTT. This translates into CAIIRQPGDTQYF.

The V gene is TRBV5-4, the J gene TRBJ2-5; 9 bases are shared with TRBD2. Germline V gene lookup returns CDR1 SGHNT and CDR2 YYREEE (reference sequence). V trimming: 4 bases; J trimming: 5 bases; junction bases outside the gene matches: 6. This CDR3 has 14 residues. The CDR3 DNA reads as TGTGCCAGCAGCCTGGCGGGGGGGCTCGAGACCCAGTACTTC. The encoded protein is CASSLAGGLETQYF.

This clone was recorded a few times. The rearrangement uses TRBV5-4 and TRBJ2-7; 9 bases agree with TRBD1. The V gene's germline CDR1 is SGHNT and CDR2 YYREEE (reference sequence). The CDR3 spans 16 residues. The J segment lost 4 bases and the V segment lost 4 bases, leaving 12 bases of the junction unmatched. The CDR3 DNA is TGTGCCAGCAGCCATGCCCGGGACAGGGCCCCATACGAGCAGTACTTC. This encodes CASSHARDRAPYEQYF.

The rearrangement links TRBV10-1 to TRBJ2-2; TRBD2 aligns across 10 bases. V trimming: 5 bases; J trimming: 6 bases; junction bases outside the gene matches: 3. The CDR3 has 14 amino acids. The V gene's germline CDR1 is WNHNN and CDR2 SYGVQD (reference sequence). CDR3 bases: TGCGCCAGCAGTCGCCTAGCGGGGGCCGGGGAGCTGTTTTTT. This sequence encodes CASSRLAGAGELFF.

The V call is TRBV7-6, the J call TRBJ2-1; possible D gene TRBD1, 6 bases. CDR1 SGHVS and CDR2 FNYEAQ come from the germline V gene. The CDR3 runs 13 residues. Trimming removed 5 bases at V and 8 bases at J, with 13 bases between. CDR3 amino acids: CASSLYSGDEQFF. CDR3 in DNA: TGTGCCAGCAGCCTATATTCAGGGGATGAGCAGTTCTTC.

The chain recombines TRBV27 with TRBJ2-6, with TRBD1 matching 9 bases. This CDR3 contains 17 residues. J lost 0 bases, V lost 8 bases, and 8 bases had no gene match. Germline V gene lookup returns CDR1 MNHEY and CDR2 SMNVEV (reference sequence). CDR3 nucleotides: TGTGCCAGCCTGACACAGGGGGCAGGCTCTGGGGCCAACGTCCTGACTTTC. It specifies CASLTQGAGSGANVLTF. The full variable domain, completed using reference TRBV27 and TRBJ2-6, is EAQVTQNPRYLITVTGKKLTVTCSQNMNHEYMSWYRQDPGLGLRQIYYSMNVEVTDKGDVPEGYKVSRKEKRNFPLILESPSPNQTSLYFCASLTQGAGSGANVLTFGAGSRLTVL.

This chain joins TRBV2 and TRBJ1-4; D is undetermined. CDR1 is SNHLY, CDR2 FYNNEI, per germline. The CDR3 is made up of 12 amino acids. The V end was cut by 7 bases, the J end by 4 bases, with 7 bases between. CDR3 sequence (DNA): TGTGCCAGCAAAGAGGGTAATGAAAAACTGTTTTTT. Protein sequence: CASKEGNEKLFF.

The chain combines TRBV6-1 with TRBJ2-3; 11 nucleotides match TRBD1. The CDR3 has 14 amino acids. Germline CDR1 reads MNHNS; CDR2 reads SASEGT. Trimming removed 6 bases from V and 3 bases from J; junction bases left unmatched: 2. CDR3 DNA: TGTGCCAGCAGCGGGACAGGGGGAACAGATACGCAGTATTTT. This sequence encodes CASSGTGGTDTQYF.

The chain is built from TRBV5-1 and TRBJ2-1, with 8 bases aligning to TRBD2. The germline V gene encodes CDR1 SGHRS and CDR2 YFSETQ. After removal of 3 bases from V and 4 bases from J, the junction contained 6 bases not matched to a gene. This CDR3 is built from 15 residues. The CDR3 sequence is CASSSEGLGYNEQFF. The CDR3 DNA follows: TGCGCCAGCAGCTCCGAGGGACTAGGGTACAATGAGCAGTTCTTC.

This clone has a handful of counts. The chain recombines TRBV7-2 with TRBJ2-7; 7 bases agree with TRBD1. This CDR3 is built from 15 residues. Trimming removed 4 bases from V and 6 bases from J; junction bases left unmatched: 12. Germline V gives CDR1 SGHTA, CDR2 FQGNSA. Written as DNA, the CDR3 is TGTGCCAGCAGCTGGCGAAGAGCACAGGGGACCGAGCAGTACTTC. Amino acids: CASSWRRAQGTEQYF.

The chain couples TRBV4-2 to TRBJ2-3; 13 nucleotides match TRBD2. Germline assignment: CDR1 LGHNA and CDR2 YNFKEQ. The CDR3 contains 19 residues. The V gene end was trimmed by 2 bases and the J gene end by 5 bases; junction bases not matched to a gene: 13. For the CDR3, the DNA is TGTGCCAGCAGCCAACAGCATTCCGGGACTAGCGGGGATGGAGATACGCAGTATTTT. It is translated as CASSQQHSGTSGDGDTQYF.

The chain couples TRBV5-6 to TRBJ1-1; D is perhaps TRBD1 (5 bases). The germline V gene has CDR1 SGHDT and CDR2 YYEEEE. Trimming left V 1 base short and J 5 bases short, with 21 bases between. The CDR3 is made up of 17 amino acids. The CDR3, as DNA: TGTGCCAGCAGCTTGAACCACGGGGACGGGGGTGTTACTGAAGCTTTCTTT. It specifies CASSLNHGDGGVTEAFF.

The chain has TRBV19 and TRBJ1-2; D might be TRBD1 (6 bases). The V gene's germline CDR1 is LNHDA and CDR2 SQIVND (reference sequence). Trimming left V 4 bases short and J 4 bases short, with 16 bases between. The CDR3 contains 15 residues. The CDR3 DNA follows: TGTGCCAGTAGTACACGACAGGCCGTGGGCTATGGCTACACCTTC. Translating gives CASSTRQAVGYGYTF.

This chain connects TRBV28 to TRBJ2-5, with a possible D match to TRBD1 (5 bases). There are 15 residues in the CDR3. In germline, CDR1 is MDHEN, CDR2 SYDVKM. The V and J ends lost 9 bases and 1 base respectively, with 18 bases between them. The CDR3 DNA is TGTGCCAGTAACGGGTTTGTAGGGGTCCAAGAGACCCAGTACTTC. As protein: CASNGFVGVQETQYF.

This rearrangement joins TRBV7-9 to TRBJ2-1; 9 bases match TRBD2. Germline V lookup: CDR1 SEHNR, CDR2 FQNEAQ (reference sequence). CDR3 length: 16 residues. V lost 1 base to trimming and J lost 5 bases; unmatched junction nucleotides: 6. CDR3 bases: TGTGCCAGCAGCTTAGGGAGCGGGGGGACCCACAATGAGCAGTTCTTC. This encodes CASSLGSGGTHNEQFF.

The J gene is TRBJ1-5, the V gene TRBV19, with 7 bases that match TRBD1. The CDR3 runs to 14 residues. The junction had 6 bases not matched to a gene; V was cut back by 8 bases and J by 2 bases. Germline CDR1 reads LNHDA; CDR2 reads SQIVND (reference sequence). CDR3 nucleotide sequence: TGTGCCAGTCGGAGAGGGGGCGGCAATCAGCCCCAGCATTTT. Translating it yields CASRRGGGNQPQHF. Supplemented by reference TRBV19 and TRBJ1-5, the full variable domain reads DGGITQSPKYLFRKEGQNVTLSCEQNLNHDAMYWYRQDPGQGLRLIYYSQIVNDFQKGDIAEGYSVSREKKESFPLTVTSAQKNPTAFYLCASRRGGGNQPQHFGDGTRLSIL.

This chain connects TRBV5-1 to TRBJ1-1; TRBD1 agrees at 12 bases. The CDR3 covers 17 residues. Germline V gene lookup returns CDR1 SGHRS and CDR2 YFSETQ. With V trimmed by 1 base and J by 3 bases, 7 bases remained unmatched. The CDR3 sequence: CASSLLGTGGGYTEAFF. The CDR3 DNA follows: TGCGCCAGCAGCTTGCTCGGGACAGGGGGCGGTTACACTGAAGCTTTCTTT.

The chain combines TRBV5-1 with TRBJ1-4; 10 nucleotides agree with TRBD1. This CDR3 comprises 14 residues. Unmatched junction bases numbered 4, after V lost 5 bases and J lost 6 bases. The germline V gene encodes CDR1 SGHRS and CDR2 YFSETQ. CDR3 coding DNA: TGCGCCAGCAGTTCCGGGACAGGGGATGAAAAACTGTTTTTT. Its translation is CASSSGTGDEKLFF.

CDR3 sequence reads: CASGGLQNTGELFF. The DNA for the CDR3 is TGCGCCAGCGGGGGACTCCAGAACACCGGGGAGCTGTTTTTT. The J gene is TRBJ2-2, the V gene TRBV10-1; D is perhaps TRBD2 (6 bases). This CDR3 is 14 amino acids long. The germline gives CDR1 WNHNN, CDR2 SYGVQD (reference sequence). The V end lost 8 bases, the J end lost 1 base, and 11 bases lay between the germline ends.

The chain employs TRBV29-1 and TRBJ1-2; no clear D gene. The CDR3 is made up of 17 amino acids. V lost 5 bases and J 7 bases, leaving 29 bases between the germline ends. CDR1 is SQVTM and CDR2 is ANQGSEA in the germline V gene. The CDR3: CSVNKDLRNTISAGYTF. The CDR3 nucleotides are TGCAGCGTTAATAAAGACTTGCGGAATACTATTTCAGCTGGCTACACCTTC.

The rearrangement links TRBV5-4 to TRBJ2-1; D not resolved. Germline CDR1 and CDR2: SGHNT and YYREEE (reference sequence). This CDR3 comprises 16 residues. V lost 0 bases and J lost 0, with 10 bases in between. In nucleotides, the CDR3 is TGTGCCAGCAGCTTGGGGTCAGTCAGCTCCTACAATGAGCAGTTCTTC. This gives the protein CASSLGSVSSYNEQFF.

Of note for this clone: It is unclear where the CDR3 begins or ends on the DNA, so no DNA is shown, and the CDR3 is as TCRdb lists it. V and J are TRBV29-1 and TRBJ2-3; the table assigns TRBD2, which was not confirmed against the DNA. Termini included, the CDR3 measures 15 amino acids. Germline V gives CDR1 SQVTM, CDR2 ANQGSEA. The CDR3 here is CSGRRDSFFGDTQYF.

V gene TRBV7-8 combines with J gene TRBJ1-1; 7 positions match TRBD1. Germline CDR1 SGHVS, CDR2 FQNEAQ. The CDR3 runs to 16 residues. V dropped 1 base and J dropped 4; count of bases not matched to a gene: 9. In nucleotides, the CDR3 is TGTGCCAGCAGCTTAGAAGGGAGACAGGGAGGCACTGAAGCTTTCTTT. Translated, it gives CASSLEGRQGGTEAFF.

The chain joins TRBV19 to TRBJ2-2, with TRBD2 as a possible D gene (6 bases). CDR1 and CDR2 (germline): LNHDA, SQIVND (reference sequence). The CDR3 runs to 14 residues. The ends were cut back, 7 bases at V and 4 bases at J, with 13 bases in the middle. The CDR3 DNA reads TGTGCCAGTATTAGTCGGGGGTTCACCGGGGAGCTGTTTTTT. This gives the protein CASISRGFTGELFF.

The chain combines TRBV7-9 with TRBJ2-1; 10 bases map to TRBD2. Germline CDR1 SEHNR, CDR2 FQNEAQ (reference sequence). V was pared by 3 bases and J by 12 bases, with 8 bases of the junction left unmatched. The CDR3 is 14 residues long. The CDR3 region has the DNA TGTGCCAGCAGCTTGGTTCTAGCGGGAGAAGGGCAGTTCTTC. Translated, it gives CASSLVLAGEGQFF.

The rearrangement uses TRBV25-1 and TRBJ2-1, with D tentatively TRBD2 (6 bases). The CDR3 is 13 residues long. The germline V gene encodes CDR1 MGHDK and CDR2 SYGVNS. V was cut by 4 bases and J by 7 bases, with 11 bases left in between. This chain's CDR3 is CASSGAGLNEQFF. Written as DNA, the CDR3 is TGTGCCAGCAGTGGAGCGGGTTTAAATGAGCAGTTCTTC.

The V gene is TRBV7-2, the J gene TRBJ2-1, with TRBD2 matching over 12 bases. The CDR3 runs 16 residues. Germline V gene sequence: CDR1 SGHTA, CDR2 FQGNSA. V lost 5 bases to trimming and J lost 9 bases; unmatched junction nucleotides: 11. Here the CDR3 DNA reads TGTGCCAGCAGCGGTACCGGGACTAGCGGGCCAAGTGAGCAGTTCTTC. The encoded protein is CASSGTGTSGPSEQFF. Full variable domain (missing parts from reference TRBV7-2 and TRBJ2-1): GAGVSQSPSNKVTEKGKDVELRCDPISGHTALYWYRQSLGQGLEFLIYFQGNSAPDKSGLPSDRFSAERTGGSVSTLTIQRTQQEDSAVYLCASSGTGTSGPSEQFFGPGTRLTVL.

J is TRBJ1-5 and V is TRBV7-2, with D perhaps matching TRBD1 (6 bases). Per germline, CDR1 SGHTA and CDR2 FQGNSA. V dropped 2 bases and J dropped 6 bases, with 8 bases sitting between them. The CDR3 is 13 residues long. In DNA, the CDR3 is TGTGCCAGCAGCTTACAGGGGACTCAGCCCCAGCATTTT. Amino acids: CASSLQGTQPQHF.

This clone was picked up one time. One end of the junction does not line up with germline, which may come from a read error. This sequence joins TRBV7-9 and TRBJ2-1; 12 bases match TRBD2. This CDR3 has 15 residues. The V gene's germline CDR1 is SEHNR and CDR2 FQNEAQ (reference sequence). CDR3 DNA sequence: TGTTCCAGCAGCTCGTCTAGCGGGAGGGCAGTTGAGCAGTTCTTC. Its protein is CSSSSSSGRAVEQFF.

J is TRBJ1-3 and V is TRBV19; 12 bases map to TRBD1. The V segment lost 8 bases and the J segment 1 base; nucleotides outside the gene matches: 6. CDR3 length: 16 residues. From germline, CDR1 is LNHDA and CDR2 SQIVND (reference sequence). This chain's CDR3 is CASGLGQGASGNTIYF. Here the CDR3 DNA reads TGTGCCAGTGGGTTGGGACAGGGGGCATCTGGAAACACCATATATTTT.